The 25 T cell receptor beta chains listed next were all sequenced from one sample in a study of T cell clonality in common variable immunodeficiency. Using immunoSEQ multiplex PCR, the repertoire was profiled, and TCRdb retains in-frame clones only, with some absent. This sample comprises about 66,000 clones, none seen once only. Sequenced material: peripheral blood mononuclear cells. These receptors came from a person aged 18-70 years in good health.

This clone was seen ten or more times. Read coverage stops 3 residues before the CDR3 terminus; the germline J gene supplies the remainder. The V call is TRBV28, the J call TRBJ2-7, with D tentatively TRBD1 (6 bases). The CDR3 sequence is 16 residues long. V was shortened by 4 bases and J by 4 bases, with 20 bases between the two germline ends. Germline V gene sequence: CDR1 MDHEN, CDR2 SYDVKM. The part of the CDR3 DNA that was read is TGTGCCAGCAGTTGGGTGGGGGCGCTTGTAGGTTACGAG. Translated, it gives CASSWVGALVGYE. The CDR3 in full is CASSWVGALVGYEQYF.

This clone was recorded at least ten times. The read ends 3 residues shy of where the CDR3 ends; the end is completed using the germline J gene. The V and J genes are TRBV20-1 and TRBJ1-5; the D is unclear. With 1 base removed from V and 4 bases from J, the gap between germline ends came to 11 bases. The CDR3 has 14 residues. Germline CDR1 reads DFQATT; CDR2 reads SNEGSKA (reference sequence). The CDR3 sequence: CSARARAWNQPQHF. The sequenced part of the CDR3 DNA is TGCAGTGCTAGAGCGAGGGCCTGGAATCAGCCC.

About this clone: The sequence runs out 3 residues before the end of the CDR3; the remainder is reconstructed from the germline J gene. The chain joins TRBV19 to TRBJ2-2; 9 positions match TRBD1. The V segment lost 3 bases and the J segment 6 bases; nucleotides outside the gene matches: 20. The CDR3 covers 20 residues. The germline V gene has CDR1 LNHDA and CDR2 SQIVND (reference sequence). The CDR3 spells CASSISLILGDRVGAGELFF. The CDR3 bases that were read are TGTGCCAGTAGTATCTCGTTAATACTAGGGGACAGGGTCGGCGCCGGGGAG.

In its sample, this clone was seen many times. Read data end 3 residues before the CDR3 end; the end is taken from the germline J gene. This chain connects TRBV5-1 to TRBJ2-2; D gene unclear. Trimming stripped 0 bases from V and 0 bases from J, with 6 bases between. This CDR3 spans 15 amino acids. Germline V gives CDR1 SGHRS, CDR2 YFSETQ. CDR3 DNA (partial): TGCGCCAGCAGCTTGGGGAGCGCGAACACCGGGGAG. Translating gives CASSLGSANTGE. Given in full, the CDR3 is CASSLGSANTGELFF.

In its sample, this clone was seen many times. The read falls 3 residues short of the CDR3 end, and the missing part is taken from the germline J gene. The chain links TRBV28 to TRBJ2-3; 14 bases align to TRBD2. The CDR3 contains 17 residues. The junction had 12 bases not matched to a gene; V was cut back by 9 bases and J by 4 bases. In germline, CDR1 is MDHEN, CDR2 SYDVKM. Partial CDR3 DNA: TGTGCCAGTCCTCCGAGTGGGGGACTAGCGGGAGCAGATACG. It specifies CASPPSGGLAGADT. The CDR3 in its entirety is CASPPSGGLAGADTQYF.

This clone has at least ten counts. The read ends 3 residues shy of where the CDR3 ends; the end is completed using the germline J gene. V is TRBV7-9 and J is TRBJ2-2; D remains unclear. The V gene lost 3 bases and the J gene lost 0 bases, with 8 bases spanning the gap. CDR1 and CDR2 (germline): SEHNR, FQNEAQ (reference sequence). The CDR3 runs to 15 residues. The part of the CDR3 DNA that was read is TGTGCCAGCAGCTTCGGTCAGGCGAACACCGGGGAG. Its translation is CASSFGQANTGE. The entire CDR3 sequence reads CASSFGQANTGELFF.

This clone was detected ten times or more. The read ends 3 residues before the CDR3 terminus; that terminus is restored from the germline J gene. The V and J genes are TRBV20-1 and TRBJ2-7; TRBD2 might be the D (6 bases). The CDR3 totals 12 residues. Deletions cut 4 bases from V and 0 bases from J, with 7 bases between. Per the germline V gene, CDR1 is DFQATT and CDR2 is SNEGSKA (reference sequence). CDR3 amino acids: CSAKDYSYEQYF. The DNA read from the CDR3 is TGCAGTGCTAAGGACTACTCCTACGAG.

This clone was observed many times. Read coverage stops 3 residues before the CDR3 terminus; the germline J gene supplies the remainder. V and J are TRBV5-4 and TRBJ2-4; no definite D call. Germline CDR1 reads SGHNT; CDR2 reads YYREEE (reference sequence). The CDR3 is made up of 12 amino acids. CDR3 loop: CASSLDSSAQYF. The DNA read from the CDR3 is TGTGCCAGCAGCTTGGACTCGTCCGCT.

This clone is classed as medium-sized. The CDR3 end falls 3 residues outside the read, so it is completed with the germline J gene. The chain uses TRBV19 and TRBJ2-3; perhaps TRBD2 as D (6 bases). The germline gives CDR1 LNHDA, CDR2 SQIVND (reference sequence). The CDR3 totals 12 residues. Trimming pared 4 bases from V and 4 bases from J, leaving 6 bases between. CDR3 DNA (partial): TGTGCCAGTAGTAGGGGGGCAGATACG. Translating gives CASSRGADT. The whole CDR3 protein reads CASSRGADTQYF.

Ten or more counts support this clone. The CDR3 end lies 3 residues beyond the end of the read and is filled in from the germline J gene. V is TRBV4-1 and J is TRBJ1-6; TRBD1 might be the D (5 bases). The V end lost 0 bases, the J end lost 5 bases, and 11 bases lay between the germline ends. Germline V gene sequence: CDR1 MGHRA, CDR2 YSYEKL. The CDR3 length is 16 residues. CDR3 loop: CASSQDWVRDNSPLHF. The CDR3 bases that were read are TGCGCCAGCAGCCAAGACTGGGTCAGGGATAATTCACCC.

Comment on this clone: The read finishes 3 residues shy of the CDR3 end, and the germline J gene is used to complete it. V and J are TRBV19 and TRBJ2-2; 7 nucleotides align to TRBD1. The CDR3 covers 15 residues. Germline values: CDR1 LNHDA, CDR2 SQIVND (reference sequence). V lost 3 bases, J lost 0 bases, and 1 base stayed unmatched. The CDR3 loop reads CASSIGTANTGELFF. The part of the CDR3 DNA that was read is TGTGCCAGTAGTATCGGGACAGCGAACACCGGGGAG.

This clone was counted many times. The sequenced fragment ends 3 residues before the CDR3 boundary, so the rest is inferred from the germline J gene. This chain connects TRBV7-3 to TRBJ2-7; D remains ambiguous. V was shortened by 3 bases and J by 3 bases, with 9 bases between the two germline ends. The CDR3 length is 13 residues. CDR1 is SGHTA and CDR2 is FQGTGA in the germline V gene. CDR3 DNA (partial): TGTGCCAGCAGCTTGTTCCCAGGCTACGAG. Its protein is CASSLFPGYE. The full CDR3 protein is CASSLFPGYEQYF.

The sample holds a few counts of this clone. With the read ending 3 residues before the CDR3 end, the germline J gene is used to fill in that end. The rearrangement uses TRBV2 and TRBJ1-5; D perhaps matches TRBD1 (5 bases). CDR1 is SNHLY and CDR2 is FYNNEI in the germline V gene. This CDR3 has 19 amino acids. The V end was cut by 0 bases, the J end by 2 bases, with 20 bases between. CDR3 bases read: TGTGCCAGCAGTGAAGCCCCATCTACAGGCCCGCCCGGCAATCAGCCC. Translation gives CASSEAPSTGPPGNQP. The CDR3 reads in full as CASSEAPSTGPPGNQPQHF.

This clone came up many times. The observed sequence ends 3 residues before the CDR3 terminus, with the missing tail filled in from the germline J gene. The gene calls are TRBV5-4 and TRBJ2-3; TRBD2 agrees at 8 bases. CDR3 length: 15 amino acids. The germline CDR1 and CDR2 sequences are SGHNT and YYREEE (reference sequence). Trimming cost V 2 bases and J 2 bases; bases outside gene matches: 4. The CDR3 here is CASSLRTSTTDTQYF. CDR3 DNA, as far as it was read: TGTGCCAGCAGCTTAAGGACTAGCACCACAGATACG.

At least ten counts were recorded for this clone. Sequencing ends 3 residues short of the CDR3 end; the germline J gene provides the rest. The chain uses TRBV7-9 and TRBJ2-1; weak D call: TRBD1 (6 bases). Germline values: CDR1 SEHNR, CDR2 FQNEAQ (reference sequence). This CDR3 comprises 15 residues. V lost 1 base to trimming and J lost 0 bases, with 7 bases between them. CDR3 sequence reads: CASSLGGGSYNEQFF. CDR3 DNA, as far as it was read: TGTGCCAGCAGCTTAGGAGGGGGCTCCTACAATGAG.

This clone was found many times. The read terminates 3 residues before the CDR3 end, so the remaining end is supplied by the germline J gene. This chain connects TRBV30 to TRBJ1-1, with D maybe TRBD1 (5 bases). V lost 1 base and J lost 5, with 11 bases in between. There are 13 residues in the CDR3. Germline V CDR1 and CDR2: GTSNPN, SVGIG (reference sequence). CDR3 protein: CAWSAGGWTEAFF. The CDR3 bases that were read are TGTGCCTGGAGTGCGGGGGGATGGACTGAA.

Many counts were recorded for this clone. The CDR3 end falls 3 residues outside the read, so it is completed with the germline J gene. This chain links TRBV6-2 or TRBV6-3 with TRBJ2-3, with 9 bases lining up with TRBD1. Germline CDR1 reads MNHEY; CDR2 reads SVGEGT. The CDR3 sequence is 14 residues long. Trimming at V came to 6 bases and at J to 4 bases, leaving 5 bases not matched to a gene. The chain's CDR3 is CASSQGQGSDTQYF. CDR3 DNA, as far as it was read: TGTGCCAGCAGCCAAGGACAGGGGTCAGATACG.

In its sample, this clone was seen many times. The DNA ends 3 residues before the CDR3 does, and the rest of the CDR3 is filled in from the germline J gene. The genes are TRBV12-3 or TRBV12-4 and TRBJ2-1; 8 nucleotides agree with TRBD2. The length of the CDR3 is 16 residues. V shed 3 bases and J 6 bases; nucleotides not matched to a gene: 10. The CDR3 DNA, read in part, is TGTGCCAGCAGTTTTTGGGGGACTAGAGGAGGCAATGAG. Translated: CASSFWGTRGGNE. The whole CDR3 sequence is CASSFWGTRGGNEQFF.

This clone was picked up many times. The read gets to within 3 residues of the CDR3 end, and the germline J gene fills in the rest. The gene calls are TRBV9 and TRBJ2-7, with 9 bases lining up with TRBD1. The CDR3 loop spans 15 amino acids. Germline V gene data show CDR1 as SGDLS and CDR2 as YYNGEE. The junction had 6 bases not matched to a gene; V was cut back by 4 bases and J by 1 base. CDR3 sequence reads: CASSPMTGGSYEQYF. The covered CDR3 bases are TGTGCCAGCAGCCCAATGACAGGGGGGTCCTACGAG.

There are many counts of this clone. The CDR3 bases that were read are TGTGCCTTCACGTCTCGGGGGGGCTCTGAA. Translating gives CAFTSRGGSE. The whole CDR3 reads CAFTSRGGSEAFF. The rearrangement uses TRBV18 and TRBJ1-1; a possible D gene is TRBD1 (6 bases). The read terminates 3 residues before the CDR3 end, so the remaining end is supplied by the germline J gene. V dropped 11 bases and J dropped 6 bases, with 19 bases sitting between them. The CDR3 has 13 residues. Germline assignment: CDR1 KGHSH and CDR2 LQKENI.

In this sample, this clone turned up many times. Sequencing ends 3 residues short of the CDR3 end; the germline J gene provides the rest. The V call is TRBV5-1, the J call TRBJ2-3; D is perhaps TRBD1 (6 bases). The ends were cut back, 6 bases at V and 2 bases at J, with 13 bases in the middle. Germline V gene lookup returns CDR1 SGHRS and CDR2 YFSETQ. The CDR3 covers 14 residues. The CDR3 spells CASNPQGTTDTQYF. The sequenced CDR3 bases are TGCGCCAGCAATCCACAGGGCACCACAGATACG.

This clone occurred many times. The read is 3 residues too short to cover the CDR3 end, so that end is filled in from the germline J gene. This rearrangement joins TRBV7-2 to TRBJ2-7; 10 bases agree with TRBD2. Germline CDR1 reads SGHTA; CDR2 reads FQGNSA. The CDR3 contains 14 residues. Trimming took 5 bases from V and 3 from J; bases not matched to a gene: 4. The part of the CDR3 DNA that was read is TGTGCCAGCAGCCCTAGCGGGAGTTTCTACGAG. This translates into CASSPSGSFYE. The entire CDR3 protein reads CASSPSGSFYEQYF.

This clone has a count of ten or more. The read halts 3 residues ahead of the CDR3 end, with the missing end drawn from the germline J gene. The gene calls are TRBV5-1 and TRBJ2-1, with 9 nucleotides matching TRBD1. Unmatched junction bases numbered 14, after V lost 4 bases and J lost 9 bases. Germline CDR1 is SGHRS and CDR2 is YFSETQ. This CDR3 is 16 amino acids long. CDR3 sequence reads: CASSPAKGQGITEQFF. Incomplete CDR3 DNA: TGCGCCAGCAGCCCCGCCAAGGGACAGGGAATAACTGAG.

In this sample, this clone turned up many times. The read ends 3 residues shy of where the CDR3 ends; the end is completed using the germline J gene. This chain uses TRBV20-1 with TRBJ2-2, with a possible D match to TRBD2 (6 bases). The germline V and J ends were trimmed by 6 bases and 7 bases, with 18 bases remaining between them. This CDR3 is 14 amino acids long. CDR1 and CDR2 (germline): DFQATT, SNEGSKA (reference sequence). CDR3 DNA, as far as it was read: TGCAGTGCCGCGGGGTTCTCGGATGTCGGGGAG. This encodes CSAAGFSDVGE. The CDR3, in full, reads CSAAGFSDVGELFF.

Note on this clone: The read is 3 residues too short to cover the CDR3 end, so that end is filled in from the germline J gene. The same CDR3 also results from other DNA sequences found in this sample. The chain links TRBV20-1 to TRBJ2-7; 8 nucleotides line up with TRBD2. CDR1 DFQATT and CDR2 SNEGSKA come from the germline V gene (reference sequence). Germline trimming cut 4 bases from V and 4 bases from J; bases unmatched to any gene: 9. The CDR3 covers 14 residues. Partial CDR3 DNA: TGCAGTGCTACCGGGACTAGGGGGACATACGAG. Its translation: CSATGTRGTYE. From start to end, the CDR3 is CSATGTRGTYEQYF.